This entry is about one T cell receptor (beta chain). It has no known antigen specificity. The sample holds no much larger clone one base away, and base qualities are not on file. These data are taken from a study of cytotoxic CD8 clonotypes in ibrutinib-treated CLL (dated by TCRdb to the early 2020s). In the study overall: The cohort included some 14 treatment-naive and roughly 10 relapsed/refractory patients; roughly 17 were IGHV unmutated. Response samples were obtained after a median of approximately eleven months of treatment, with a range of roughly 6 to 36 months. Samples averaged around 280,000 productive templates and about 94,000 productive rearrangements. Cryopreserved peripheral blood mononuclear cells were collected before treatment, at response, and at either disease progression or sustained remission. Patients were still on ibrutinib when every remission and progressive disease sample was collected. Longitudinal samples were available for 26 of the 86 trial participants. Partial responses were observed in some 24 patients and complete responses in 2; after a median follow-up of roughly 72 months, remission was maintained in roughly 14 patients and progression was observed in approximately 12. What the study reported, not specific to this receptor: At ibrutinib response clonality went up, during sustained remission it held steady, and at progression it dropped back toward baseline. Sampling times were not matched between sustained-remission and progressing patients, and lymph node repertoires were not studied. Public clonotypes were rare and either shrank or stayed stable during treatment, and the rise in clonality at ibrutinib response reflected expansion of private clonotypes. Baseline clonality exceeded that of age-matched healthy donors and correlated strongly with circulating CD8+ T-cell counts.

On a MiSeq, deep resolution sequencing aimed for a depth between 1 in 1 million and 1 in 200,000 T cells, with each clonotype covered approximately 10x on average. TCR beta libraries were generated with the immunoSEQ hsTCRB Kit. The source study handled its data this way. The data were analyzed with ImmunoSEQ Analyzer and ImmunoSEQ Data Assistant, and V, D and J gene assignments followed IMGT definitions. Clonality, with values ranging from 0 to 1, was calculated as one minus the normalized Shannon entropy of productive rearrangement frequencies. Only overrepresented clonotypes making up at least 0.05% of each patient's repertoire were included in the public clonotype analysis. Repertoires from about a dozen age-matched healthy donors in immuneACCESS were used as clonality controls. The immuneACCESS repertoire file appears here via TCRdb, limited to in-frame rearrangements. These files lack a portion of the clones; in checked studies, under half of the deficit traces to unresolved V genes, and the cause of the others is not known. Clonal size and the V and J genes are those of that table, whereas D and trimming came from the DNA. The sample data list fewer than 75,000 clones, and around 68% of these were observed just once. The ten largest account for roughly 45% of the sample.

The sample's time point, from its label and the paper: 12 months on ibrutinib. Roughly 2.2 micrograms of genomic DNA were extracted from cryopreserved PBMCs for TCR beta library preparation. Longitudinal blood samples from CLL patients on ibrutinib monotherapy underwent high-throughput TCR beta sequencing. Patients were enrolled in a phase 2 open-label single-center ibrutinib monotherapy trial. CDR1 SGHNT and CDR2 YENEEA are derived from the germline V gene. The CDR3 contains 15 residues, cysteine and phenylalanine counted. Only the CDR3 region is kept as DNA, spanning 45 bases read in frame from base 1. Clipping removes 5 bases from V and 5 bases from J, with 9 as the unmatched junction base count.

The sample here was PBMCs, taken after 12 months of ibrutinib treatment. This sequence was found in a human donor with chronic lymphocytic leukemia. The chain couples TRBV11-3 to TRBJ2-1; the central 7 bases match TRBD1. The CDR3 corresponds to CASSKEGTVNNEQFF. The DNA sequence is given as TGTGCCAGCAGCAAAGAGGGGACAGTCAACAATGAGCAGTTCTTC.